Reported below is one T cell receptor (beta chain). Its antigen remains unknown. This entry belongs to a study of CD8+ T cells in alopecia areata. The study, taken as a whole, reports: The study found tofacitinib significantly decreased scalp clonality and expanded CD8+ clones among the top 100.

Treatment denoted: oral pan-JAK inhibitor, 5-10 mg twice daily. The investigators collected lesional scalp punch biopsies and peripheral blood from alopecia areata patients. Germline CDR1 SEHNR, CDR2 FQNEAQ (reference sequence). The CDR3 length is 14 residues. Trimming cost V 5 bases and J 1 base, with 8 bases left between them. It was cDNA, reverse transcribed from extracted RNA, that served as the sequencing template. Repertoires were generated with immunoSEQ multiplex PCR, while TCRdb's copy carries only in-frame clones and drops some. This table holds over 100,000 clones, about 60% found once. The chain recombines TRBV7-9 with TRBJ2-2; D is unresolved. Sequenced here: CD8+ T cells sorted from blood, sampled at week 24, from a patient treated with tofacitinib. The clonotype comes from a human donor with alopecia areata. Written as DNA, the CDR3 is TGTGCCAGCAGCGAGACAATGAACACCGGGGAGCTGTTTTTT. Protein sequence: CASSETMNTGELFF.